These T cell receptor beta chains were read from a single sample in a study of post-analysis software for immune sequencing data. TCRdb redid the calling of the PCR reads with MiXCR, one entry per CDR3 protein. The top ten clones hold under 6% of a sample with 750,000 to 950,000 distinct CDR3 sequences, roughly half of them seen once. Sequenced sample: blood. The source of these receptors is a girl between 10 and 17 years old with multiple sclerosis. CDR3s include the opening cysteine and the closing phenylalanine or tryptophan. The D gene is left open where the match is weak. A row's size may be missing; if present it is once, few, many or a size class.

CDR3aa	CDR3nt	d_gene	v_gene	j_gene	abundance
CSVGQGANEKLFF	TGCAGCGTTGGACAGGGGGCGAACGAAAAACTGTTTTTT	TRBD1	TRBV29-1	TRBJ1-4	-
CSASLAGGTYEQYF	TGCAGTGCTTCTCTAGCGGGGGGAACCTACGAGCAGTACTTC	TRBD2	TRBV20-1	TRBJ2-7	-
CASSQGSGGGTSTDTQYF	TGTGCCAGCAGCCAAGGTTCCGGGGGCGGCACTAGCACAGATACGCAGTATTTT	-	TRBV4-2	TRBJ2-3	-
CATRALRGINEQFF	TGTGCCACCAGAGCCCTGCGGGGCATCAATGAGCAGTTCTTC	-	TRBV15	TRBJ2-1	once
CASSPLLTSGGAKNIQYF	TGCGCCAGCAGCCCCCTGTTGACTAGCGGGGGAGCCAAAAACATTCAGTACTTC	TRBD2	TRBV5-1	TRBJ2-4	-
CASSFRLAGENEQFF	TGTGCCAGCAGCTTCCGCCTAGCGGGAGAAAATGAGCAGTTCTTC	TRBD2	TRBV13	TRBJ2-1	-
CASSLTESTDTQYF	TGTGCCAGCAGCTTGACGGAAAGCACAGATACGCAGTATTTT	-	TRBV7-3	TRBJ2-3	few
CASSLGLGASYEQYF	TGTGCCAGCAGTTTAGGTTTGGGGGCGTCCTACGAGCAGTACTTC	-	TRBV12-3/TRBV12-4	TRBJ2-7	-
CASRSGGGSNQPQHF	TGTGCCAGCAGATCAGGGGGGGGAAGCAATCAGCCCCAGCATTTT	TRBD1	TRBV12-3/TRBV12-4	TRBJ1-5	few
CASSLQAPGTSSYEQYF	TGTGCCAGCAGCTTACAGGCCCCGGGGACTAGCAGCTACGAGCAGTACTTC	TRBD2	TRBV7-9	TRBJ2-7	few
CASGQGNIQYF	TGCGCCAGCGGACAGGGGAACATTCAGTACTTC	TRBD1	TRBV5-1	TRBJ2-4	-
CAIRGGTGNEQFF	TGTGCCATCAGGGGGGGGACCGGCAATGAGCAGTTCTTC	TRBD2	TRBV10-3	TRBJ2-1	-
CASSQRRSITDTQYF	TGTGCCAGCAGCCAGAGAAGGAGTATAACAGATACGCAGTATTTT	-	TRBV4-2	TRBJ2-3	few
CASSQRSRDTQYF	TGCGCCAGCAGCCAAAGGTCGCGAGATACGCAGTATTTT	-	TRBV4-1	TRBJ2-3	-